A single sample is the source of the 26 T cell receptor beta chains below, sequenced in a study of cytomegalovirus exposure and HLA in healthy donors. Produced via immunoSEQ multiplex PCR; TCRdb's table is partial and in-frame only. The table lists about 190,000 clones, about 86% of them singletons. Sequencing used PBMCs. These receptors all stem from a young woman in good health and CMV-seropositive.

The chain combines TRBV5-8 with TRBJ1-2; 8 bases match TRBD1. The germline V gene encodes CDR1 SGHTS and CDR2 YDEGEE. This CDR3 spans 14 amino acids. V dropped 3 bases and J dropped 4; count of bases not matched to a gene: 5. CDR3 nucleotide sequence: TGTGCCAGCAGCTCGGGACAGGATAGCTATGGCTACACCTTC. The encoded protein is CASSSGQDSYGYTF.

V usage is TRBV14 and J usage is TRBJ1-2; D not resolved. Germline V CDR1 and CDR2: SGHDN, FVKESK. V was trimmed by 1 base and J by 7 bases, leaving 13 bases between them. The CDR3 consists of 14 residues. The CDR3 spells CASSQGRGGFGYTF. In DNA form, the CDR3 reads TGTGCCAGCAGCCAAGGACGCGGTGGGTTTGGCTACACCTTC.

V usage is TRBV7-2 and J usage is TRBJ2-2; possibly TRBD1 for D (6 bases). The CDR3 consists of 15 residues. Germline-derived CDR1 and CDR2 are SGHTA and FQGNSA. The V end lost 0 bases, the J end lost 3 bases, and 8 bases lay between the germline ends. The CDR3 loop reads CASSLAGADTGELFF. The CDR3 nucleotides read TGTGCCAGCAGCTTAGCGGGGGCCGACACCGGGGAGCTGTTTTTT.

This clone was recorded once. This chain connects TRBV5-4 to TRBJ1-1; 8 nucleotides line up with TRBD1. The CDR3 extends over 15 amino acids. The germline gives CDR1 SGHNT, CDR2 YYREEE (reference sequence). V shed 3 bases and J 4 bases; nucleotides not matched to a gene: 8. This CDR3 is CASSSMSGTGTEAFF. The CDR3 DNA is TGTGCCAGCAGCTCCATGTCCGGGACAGGCACTGAAGCTTTCTTT. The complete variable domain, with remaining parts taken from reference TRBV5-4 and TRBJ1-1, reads ETGVTQSPTHLIKTRGQQVTLRCSSQSGHNTVSWYQQALGQGPQFIFQYYREEENGRGNFPPRFSGLQFPNYSSELNVNALELDDSALYLCASSSMSGTGTEAFFGQGTRLTVV.

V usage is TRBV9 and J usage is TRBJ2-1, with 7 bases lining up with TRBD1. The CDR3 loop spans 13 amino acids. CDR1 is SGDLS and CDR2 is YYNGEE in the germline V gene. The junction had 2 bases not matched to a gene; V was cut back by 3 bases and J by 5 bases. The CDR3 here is CASSGQGDNEQFF. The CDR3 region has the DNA TGTGCCAGCAGCGGACAGGGTGACAATGAGCAGTTCTTC.

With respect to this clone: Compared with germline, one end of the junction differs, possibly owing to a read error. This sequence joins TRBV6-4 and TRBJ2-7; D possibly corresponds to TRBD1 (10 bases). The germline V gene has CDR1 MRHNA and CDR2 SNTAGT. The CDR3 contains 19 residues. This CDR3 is CASSDGTGDLHQLAGEEYF. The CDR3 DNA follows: TGTGCCAGCAGTGACGGGACAGGGGACTTACACCAACTAGCGGGCGAGGAGTACTTC.

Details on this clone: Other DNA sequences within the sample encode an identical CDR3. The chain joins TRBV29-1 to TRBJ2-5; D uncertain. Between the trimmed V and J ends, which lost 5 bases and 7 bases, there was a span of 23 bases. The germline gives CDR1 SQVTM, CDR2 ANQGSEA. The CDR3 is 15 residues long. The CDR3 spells CSVSALDHNRGTQYF. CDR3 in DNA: TGCAGCGTTAGCGCCCTCGACCACAACCGCGGGACCCAGTACTTC.

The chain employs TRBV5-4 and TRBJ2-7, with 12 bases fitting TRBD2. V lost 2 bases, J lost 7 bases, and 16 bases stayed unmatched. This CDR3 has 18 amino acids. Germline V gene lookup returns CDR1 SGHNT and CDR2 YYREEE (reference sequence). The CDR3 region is CASSFRVGASGGAREQYF. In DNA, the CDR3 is TGTGCCAGCAGCTTTAGGGTTGGGGCTAGCGGGGGGGCTCGGGAGCAGTACTTC.

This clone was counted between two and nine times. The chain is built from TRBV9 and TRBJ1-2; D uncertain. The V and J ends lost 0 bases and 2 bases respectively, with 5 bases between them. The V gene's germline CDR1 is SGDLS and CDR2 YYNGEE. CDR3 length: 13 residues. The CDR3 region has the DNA TGTGCCAGCAGCGTAGGACTGAACTATGGCTACACCTTC. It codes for CASSVGLNYGYTF.

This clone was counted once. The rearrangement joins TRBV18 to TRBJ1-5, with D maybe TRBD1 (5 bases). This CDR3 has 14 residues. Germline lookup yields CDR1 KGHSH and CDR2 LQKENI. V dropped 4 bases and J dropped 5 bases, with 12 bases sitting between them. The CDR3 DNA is TGTGCCAGCTCACTGAATACCAGGGATCAGCCCCAGCATTTT. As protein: CASSLNTRDQPQHF.

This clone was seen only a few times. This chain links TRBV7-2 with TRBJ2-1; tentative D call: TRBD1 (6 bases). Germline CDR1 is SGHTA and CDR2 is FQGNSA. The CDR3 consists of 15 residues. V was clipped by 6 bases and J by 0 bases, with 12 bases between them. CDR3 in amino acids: CASSQGSDSYNEQFF. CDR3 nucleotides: TGTGCCAGCAGTCAGGGGTCAGACTCCTACAATGAGCAGTTCTTC.

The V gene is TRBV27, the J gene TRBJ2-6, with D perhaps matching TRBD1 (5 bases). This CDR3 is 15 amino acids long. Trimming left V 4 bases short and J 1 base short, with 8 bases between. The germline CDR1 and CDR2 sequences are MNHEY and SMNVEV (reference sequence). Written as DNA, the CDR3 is TGTGCCAGCAGTTCCCCAGGGTCTGGGGCCAACGTCCTGACTTTC. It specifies CASSSPGSGANVLTF.

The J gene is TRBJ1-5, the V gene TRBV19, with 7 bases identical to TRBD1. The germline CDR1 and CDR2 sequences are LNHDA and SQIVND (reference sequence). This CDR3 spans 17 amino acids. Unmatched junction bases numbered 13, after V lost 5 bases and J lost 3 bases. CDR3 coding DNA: TGTGCCAGTAGTCTGGGCCAGGGGGGTTCGTACAATCAGCCCCAGCATTTT. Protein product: CASSLGQGGSYNQPQHF.

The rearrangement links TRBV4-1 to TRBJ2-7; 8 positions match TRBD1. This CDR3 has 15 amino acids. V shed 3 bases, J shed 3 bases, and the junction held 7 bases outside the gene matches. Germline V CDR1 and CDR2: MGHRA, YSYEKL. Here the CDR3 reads CASSQETGALYEQYF. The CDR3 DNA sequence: TGCGCCAGCAGCCAGGAGACAGGGGCCCTCTACGAGCAGTACTTC.

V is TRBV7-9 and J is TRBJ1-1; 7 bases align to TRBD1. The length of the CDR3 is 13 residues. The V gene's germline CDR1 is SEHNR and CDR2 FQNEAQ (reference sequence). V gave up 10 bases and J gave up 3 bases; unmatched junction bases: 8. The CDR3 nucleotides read TGTGCCACGCGCAGGGGGTTAGACACTGAAGCTTTCTTT. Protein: CATRRGLDTEAFF.

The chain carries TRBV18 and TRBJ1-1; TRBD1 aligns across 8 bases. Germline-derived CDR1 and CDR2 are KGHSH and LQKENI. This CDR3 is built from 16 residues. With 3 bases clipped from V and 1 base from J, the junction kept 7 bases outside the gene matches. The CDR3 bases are TGTGCCAGCTCACCCCGGCCGGGACAGGCGAACACTGAAGCTTTCTTT. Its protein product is CASSPRPGQANTEAFF.

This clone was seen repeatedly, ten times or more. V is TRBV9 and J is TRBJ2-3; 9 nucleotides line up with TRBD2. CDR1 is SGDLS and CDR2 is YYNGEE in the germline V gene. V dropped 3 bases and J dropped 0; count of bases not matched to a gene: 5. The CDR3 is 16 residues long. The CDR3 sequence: CASSAYSGGSTDTQYF. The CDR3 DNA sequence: TGTGCCAGCAGCGCATATAGCGGGGGTAGCACAGATACGCAGTATTTT.

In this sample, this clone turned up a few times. The CDR3 nucleotides read TGTGCCAGCAGTAATCATAGGGGTCCAAGTGAAAAACTGTTTTTT. Its protein is CASSNHRGPSEKLFF. The rearrangement links TRBV6-5 to TRBJ1-4, with D possibly TRBD1 on 5 matching bases. Trimming removed 5 bases from V and 7 bases from J, with 17 bases in between. From germline, CDR1 is MNHEY and CDR2 SVGAGI. The CDR3 totals 15 residues.

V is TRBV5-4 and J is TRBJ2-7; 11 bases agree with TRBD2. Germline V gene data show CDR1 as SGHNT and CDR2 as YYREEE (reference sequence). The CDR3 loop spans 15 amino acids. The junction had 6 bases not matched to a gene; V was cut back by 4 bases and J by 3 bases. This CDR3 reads CASSRTGTSGYEQYF. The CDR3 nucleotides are TGTGCCAGCAGCCGGACCGGGACTAGCGGCTACGAGCAGTACTTC.

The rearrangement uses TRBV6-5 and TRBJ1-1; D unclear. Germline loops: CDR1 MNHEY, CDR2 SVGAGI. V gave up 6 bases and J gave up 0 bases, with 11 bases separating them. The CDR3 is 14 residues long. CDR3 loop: CASRPETLNTEAFF. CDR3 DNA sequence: TGTGCCAGCAGACCCGAGACTTTGAACACTGAAGCTTTCTTT.

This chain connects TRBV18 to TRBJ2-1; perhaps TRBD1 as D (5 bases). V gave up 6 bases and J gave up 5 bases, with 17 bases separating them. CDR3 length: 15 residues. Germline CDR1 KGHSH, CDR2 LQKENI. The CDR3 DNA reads TGTGCCAGCTCCCTCCGTAGGGGCACAAACAATGAGCAGTTCTTC. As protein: CASSLRRGTNNEQFF.

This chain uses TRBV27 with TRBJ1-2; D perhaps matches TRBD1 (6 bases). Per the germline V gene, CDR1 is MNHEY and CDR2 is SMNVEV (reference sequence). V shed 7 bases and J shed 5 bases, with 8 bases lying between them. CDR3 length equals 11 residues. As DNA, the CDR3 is TGTGCCAGCAAAACAGGGTATGGCTACACCTTC. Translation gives CASKTGYGYTF.

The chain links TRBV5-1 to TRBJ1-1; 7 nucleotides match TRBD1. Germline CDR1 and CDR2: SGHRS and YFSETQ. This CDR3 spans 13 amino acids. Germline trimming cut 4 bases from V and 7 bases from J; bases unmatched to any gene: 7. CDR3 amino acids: CASSPGTASEAFF. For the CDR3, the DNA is TGCGCCAGCAGCCCCGGGACAGCGAGTGAAGCTTTCTTT.

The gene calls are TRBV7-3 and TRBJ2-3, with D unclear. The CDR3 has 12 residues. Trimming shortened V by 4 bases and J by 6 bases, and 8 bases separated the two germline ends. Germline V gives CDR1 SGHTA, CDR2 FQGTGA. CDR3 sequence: CASSSYSDTQYF. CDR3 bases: TGTGCCAGCAGCTCTTACTCCGATACGCAGTATTTT.

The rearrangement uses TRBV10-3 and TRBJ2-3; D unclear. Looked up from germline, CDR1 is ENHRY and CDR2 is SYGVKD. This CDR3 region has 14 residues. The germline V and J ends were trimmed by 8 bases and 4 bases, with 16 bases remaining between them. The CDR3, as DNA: TGTGCCATCGGTGCACGAGGTGGATCAGATACGCAGTATTTT. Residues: CAIGARGGSDTQYF.

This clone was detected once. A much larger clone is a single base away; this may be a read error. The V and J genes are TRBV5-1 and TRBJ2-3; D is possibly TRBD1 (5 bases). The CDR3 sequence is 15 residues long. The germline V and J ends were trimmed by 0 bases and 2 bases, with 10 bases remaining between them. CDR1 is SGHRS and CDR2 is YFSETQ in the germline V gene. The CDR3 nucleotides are TGCGCCAGCAGCTTGGAGGGGTTTACCACAGATACGCAGTATTTT. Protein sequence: CASSLEGFTTDTQYF.